This is a list of T cell receptor beta chains from one sample in a study of early T cells in non-severe SARS-CoV-2 infection. Each CDR3 protein gets one entry after TCRdb re-called the 5' RACE reads with MiXCR. This table holds 85,000 to 90,000 distinct CDR3 sequences, roughly 14% found once. The sample was whole blood. Receptors originate from an adult who was a healthcare worker with PCR-confirmed SARS-CoV-2 infection or an uninfected control (not recorded which). The CDR3 runs from the conserved cysteine through the conserved F or W. D genes are given only for firm matches. Size tells how often a clone was seen (once, few, many) or the class of an expanded clone, and some rows leave it out.

>17|TRBJ1-3|TRBV4-1|-|few
CASSQVRSGPSGNTIYF
TGCGCCAGCAGCCAAGTACGTTCAGGACCCTCTGGAAACACCATATATTTT
>16|TRBJ2-3|TRBV11-2|-|-
CASSFTSWPSTDTQYF
TGTGCCAGCAGCTTCACTAGCTGGCCTAGCACAGATACGCAGTATTTT
>14|TRBJ2-1|TRBV2|-|many
CATKGVLMHNEQFF
TGTGCCACCAAAGGGGTTCTCATGCACAATGAGCAGTTCTTC
>13|TRBJ1-1|TRBV2|-|few
CASSESILTEAFF
TGTGCCAGCAGTGAATCAATCCTCACTGAAGCTTTCTTT
>13|TRBJ2-4|TRBV7-2|-|many
CASSLTRENIQYF
TGTGCCAGCAGCTTAACCAGAGAAAACATTCAGTACTTC
>12|TRBJ2-1|TRBV2|-|few
CASRTRTFEQFF
TGTGCCAGCAGGACCCGAACGTTTGAGCAGTTCTTC
>15|TRBJ2-5|TRBV15|-|few
CATSRLGVWQETQYF
TGTGCCACCAGCAGATTAGGGGTATGGCAAGAGACCCAGTACTTC
>17|TRBJ1-2|TRBV7-8|-|-
CASSLVMGGGLDYGYTF
TGTGCCAGCAGCTTAGTGATGGGGGGAGGACTTGACTATGGCTACACCTTC
>17|TRBJ2-3|TRBV7-3|TRBD1|many
CASSPYGTGFQTDTQYF
TGTGCCAGCAGCCCATATGGGACAGGGTTTCAGACGGATACGCAGTATTTT
>15|TRBJ2-1|TRBV2|-|many
CASSEDHLAGNEQFF
TGTGCCAGCAGTGAAGATCACCTAGCAGGGAATGAGCAGTTCTTC
>15|TRBJ2-3|TRBV11-3|-|-
CASSPQETDTDTQYF
TGTGCCAGCAGCCCCCAGGAGACCGACACAGATACGCAGTATTTT
>15|TRBJ2-5|TRBV29-1|TRBD1|many
CSVEVQGQGRETQYF
TGCAGCGTTGAAGTACAGGGACAGGGGCGTGAGACCCAGTACTTC
>17|TRBJ2-1|TRBV4-1|TRBD1|-
CASSQGRGQDRLNEQFF
TGCGCCAGCAGCCAAGGAAGGGGACAGGACCGCCTCAATGAGCAGTTCTTC
>15|TRBJ2-5|TRBV30|TRBD1|-
CAWRAQGRSQETQYF
TGTGCCTGGAGAGCACAGGGGCGGTCACAAGAGACCCAGTACTTC
>15|TRBJ1-1|TRBV4-1|-|-
CASSQDYGVGTEAFF
TGCGCCAGCAGCCAAGATTATGGAGTGGGCACTGAAGCTTTCTTT
>13|TRBJ1-2|TRBV12-3/TRBV12-4|-|few
CASSQTRTRGYTF
TGTGCCAGCAGCCAGACAAGGACCCGTGGCTACACCTTC
>15|TRBJ1-6|TRBV12-5|-|few
CASVPHGGRESPLHF
TGTGCTAGTGTCCCTCACGGGGGAAGAGAATCACCCCTCCACTTT
>17|TRBJ2-4|TRBV25-1|-|few
CASSEDWGIATKNIQYF
TGTGCCAGCAGTGAAGATTGGGGAATCGCGACCAAAAACATTCAGTACTTC
>11|TRBJ2-1|TRBV29-1|-|-
CSVEGLGEQFF
TGCAGCGTTGAGGGGTTAGGTGAGCAGTTCTTC
>14|TRBJ2-2|TRBV12-3/TRBV12-4|-|many
CASSPASNTGELFF
TGTGCCAGCAGCCCAGCGAGTAACACCGGGGAGCTGTTTTTT
>16|TRBJ2-1|TRBV7-6|TRBD2|few
CASSRLAGARANEQFF
TGTGCCAGCAGCAGATTAGCGGGGGCACGTGCCAATGAGCAGTTCTTC
>15|TRBJ1-1|TRBV12-3/TRBV12-4|-|-
CASSLVGGTGTEAFF
TGTGCCAGCAGTTTAGTTGGGGGGACGGGCACTGAAGCTTTCTTT
>14|TRBJ1-4|TRBV10-1|-|-
CASSESVGEEKLFF
TGCGCCAGCAGTGAGTCGGTGGGAGAGGAAAAACTGTTTTTT
>14|TRBJ2-1|TRBV25-1|-|many
CATSTGRSYNEQFF
TGTGCCACCTCGACTGGGCGATCCTACAATGAGCAGTTCTTC
>11|TRBJ1-1|TRBV29-1|-|-
CSYLQGVEAFF
TGCAGTTACTTACAGGGAGTGGAAGCTTTCTTT
>14|TRBJ2-2|TRBV2|-|few
CASSGPRRTGELFF
TGTGCCAGCAGTGGACCGCGGCGCACCGGGGAGCTGTTTTTT
>14|TRBJ1-2|TRBV5-1|-|-
CASSKADEKYGYTF
TGCGCCAGCAGCAAGGCCGATGAGAAATATGGCTACACCTTC
>19|TRBJ2-3|TRBV19|TRBD2|-
CASSIGRLGGGALPDTQYF
TGTGCCAGTAGTATAGGACGACTCGGCGGGGGGGCCTTGCCAGATACGCAGTATTTT
>19|TRBJ2-1|TRBV13|TRBD1|few
CASSLVPSRGTGVRNEQFF
TGTGCCAGCAGCTTAGTCCCCTCGAGAGGGACAGGGGTTCGGAATGAGCAGTTCTTC
>15|TRBJ2-3|TRBV3-1|-|-
CASSQVGGLGDTQYF
TGTGCCAGCAGTCAAGTGGGGGGATTAGGAGATACGCAGTATTTT
>17|TRBJ1-5|TRBV11-2|TRBD1|-
CASSLGQGHLSNQPQHF
TGTGCCAGCAGCTTGGGACAGGGCCACCTAAGCAATCAGCCCCAGCATTTT
>14|TRBJ2-3|TRBV7-6|-|many
CASSPTGNTDTQYF
TGTGCCAGCAGCCCCACAGGGAACACAGATACGCAGTATTTT
>12|TRBJ1-2|TRBV29-1|TRBD1|few
CSVAGGTGGYTF
TGCAGCGTTGCCGGCGGGACAGGGGGCTACACCTTC
>14|TRBJ2-2|TRBV7-6|TRBD1|-
CASSGTGVTGELFF
TGTGCCAGCAGCGGGACAGGGGTCACCGGGGAGCTGTTTTTT
>13|TRBJ1-1|TRBV3-1|-|-
CASTRSRAEQAFF
TGTGCCAGCACCCGATCGAGGGCAGAGCAAGCTTTCTTT
>11|TRBJ1-1|TRBV28|-|few
CAALGNTEAFF
TGTGCCGCCCTCGGGAACACTGAAGCTTTCTTT
>13|TRBJ1-5|TRBV11-2|TRBD1|many
CASSGQGNQPQHF
TGTGCCAGCAGCGGACAGGGCAATCAGCCCCAGCATTTT
>15|TRBJ2-6|TRBV10-1|-|few
CASSDGGAGANVLTF
TGCGCCAGCAGTGACGGCGGGGCTGGGGCCAACGTCCTGACTTTC
>18|TRBJ2-1|TRBV27|TRBD1|few
CASSAIGTARRPYNEQFF
TGTGCCAGCAGTGCAATCGGGACAGCCAGGAGGCCCTACAATGAGCAGTTCTTC
>14|TRBJ1-1|TRBV9|-|many
CASSVVHRLTEAFF
TGTGCCAGCAGCGTAGTACACAGGCTCACTGAAGCTTTCTTT
>12|TRBJ1-2|TRBV12-3/TRBV12-4|-|few
CASSRQNYGYTF
TGTGCCAGCTCTCGACAGAACTATGGCTACACCTTC
>15|TRBJ1-1|TRBV14|TRBD1|-
CASSRGTGRFPEAFF
TGTGCCAGCAGCCGGGGGACAGGGAGGTTCCCTGAAGCTTTCTTT
>14|TRBJ2-2|TRBV4-1|-|few
CASSQPRVSGELFF
TGCGCCAGCAGCCAACCCAGGGTGTCCGGGGAGCTGTTTTTT
>17|TRBJ1-4|TRBV20-1|-|few
CSARDPRRTGVSEKLFF
TGCAGTGCTAGAGATCCCCGGCGGACTGGAGTTAGTGAAAAACTGTTTTTT
>14|TRBJ2-2|TRBV29-1|-|few
CSVVRGVNTGELFF
TGCAGCGTTGTTCGCGGGGTGAACACCGGGGAGCTGTTTTTT
>10|TRBJ1-2|TRBV28|-|many
CASSLVGYTF
TGTGCCAGCAGTTTGGTTGGCTACACCTTC
>14|TRBJ1-2|TRBV12-3/TRBV12-4|-|many
CASSKLGDPGGYTF
TGTGCCAGCAGTAAACTTGGGGACCCCGGGGGCTACACCTTC